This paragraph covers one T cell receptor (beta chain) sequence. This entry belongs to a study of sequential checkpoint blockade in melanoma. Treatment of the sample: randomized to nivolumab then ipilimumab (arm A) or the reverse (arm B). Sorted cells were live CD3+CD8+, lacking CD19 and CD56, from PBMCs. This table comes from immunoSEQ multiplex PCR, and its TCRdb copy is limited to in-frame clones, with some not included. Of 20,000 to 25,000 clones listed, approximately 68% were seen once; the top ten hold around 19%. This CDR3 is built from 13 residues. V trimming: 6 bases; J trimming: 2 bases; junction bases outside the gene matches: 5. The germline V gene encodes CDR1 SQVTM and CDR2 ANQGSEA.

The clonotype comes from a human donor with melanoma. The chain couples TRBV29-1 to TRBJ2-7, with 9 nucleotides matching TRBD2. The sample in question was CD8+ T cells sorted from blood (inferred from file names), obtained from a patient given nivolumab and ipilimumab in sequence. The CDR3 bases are TGCAGCGTCGCGACTAGCGGAGCCTACGAGCAGTACTTC. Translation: CSVATSGAYEQYF.